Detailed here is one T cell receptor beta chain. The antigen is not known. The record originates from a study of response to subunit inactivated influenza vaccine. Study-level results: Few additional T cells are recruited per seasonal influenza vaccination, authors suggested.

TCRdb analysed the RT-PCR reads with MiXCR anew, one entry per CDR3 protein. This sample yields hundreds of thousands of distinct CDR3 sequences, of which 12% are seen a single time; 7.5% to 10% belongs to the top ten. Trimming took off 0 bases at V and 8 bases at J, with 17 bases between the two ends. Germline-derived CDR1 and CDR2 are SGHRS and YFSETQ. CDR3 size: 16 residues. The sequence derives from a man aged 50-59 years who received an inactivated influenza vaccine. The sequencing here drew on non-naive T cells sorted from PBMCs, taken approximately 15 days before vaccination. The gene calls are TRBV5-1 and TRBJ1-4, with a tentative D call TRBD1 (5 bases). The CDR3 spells CASSLAAAGTGEKLFF. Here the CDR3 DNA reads TGCGCCAGCAGCTTGGCCGCGGCAGGGACTGGCGAAAAACTGTTTTTT. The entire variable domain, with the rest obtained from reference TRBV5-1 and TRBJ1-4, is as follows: KAGVTQTPRYLIKTRGQQVTLSCSPISGHRSVSWYQQTPGQGLQFLFEYFSETQRNKGNFPGRFSGRQFSNSRSEMNVSTLELGDSALYLCASSLAAAGTGEKLFFGSGTQLSVL.